These 3 T cell receptor beta chains were sequenced from one sample in a study of T-cell memory formation after mild COVID-19. One entry per CDR3 protein, called by TCRdb with MiXCR from the 5' RACE reads. The sample lists just under 350,000 distinct CDR3 sequences, about an eighth seen once, with 20% to 25% in the top ten. The specimen sequenced was PBMCs or a T cell subset sorted from them (not recorded which). The receptor set was obtained from a man aged 18 to 29 who had mild COVID-19 (a few samples of this study predate the infection). Cell type and time point are not known.

This clonotype was seen a handful of times. The rearrangement joins TRBV29-1 to TRBJ1-1; no definite D call. The CDR3 has 12 amino acids. V was shortened by 7 bases and J by 0 bases, with 9 bases between the two germline ends. Germline CDR1 and CDR2: SQVTM and ANQGSEA. This chain's CDR3 is CSANLVNTEAFF. The CDR3, as DNA: TGCAGCGCTAATTTAGTGAACACTGAAGCTTTCTTT.

This clonotype was picked up many times. The rearrangement uses TRBV7-9 and TRBJ1-2; D not certain. Germline V gives CDR1 SEHNR, CDR2 FQNEAQ (reference sequence). The CDR3 has 14 residues. V lost 4 bases to trimming and J lost 7 bases, with 16 bases between them. The CDR3 DNA sequence: TGTGCCAGCAGCTCCCGGTCCGCCTATAGTGGCTACACCTTC. Translated, it gives CASSSRSAYSGYTF.

This sequence joins TRBV20-1 and TRBJ2-1; 8 nucleotides match TRBD2. Germline loops: CDR1 DFQATT, CDR2 SNEGSKA (reference sequence). The CDR3 spans 15 residues. CDR3 coding DNA: TGCAGCCCCTTTGGCGCGGGGGGATCCTACAATGAGCAGTTCTTC. Translated, it gives CSPFGAGGSYNEQFF.